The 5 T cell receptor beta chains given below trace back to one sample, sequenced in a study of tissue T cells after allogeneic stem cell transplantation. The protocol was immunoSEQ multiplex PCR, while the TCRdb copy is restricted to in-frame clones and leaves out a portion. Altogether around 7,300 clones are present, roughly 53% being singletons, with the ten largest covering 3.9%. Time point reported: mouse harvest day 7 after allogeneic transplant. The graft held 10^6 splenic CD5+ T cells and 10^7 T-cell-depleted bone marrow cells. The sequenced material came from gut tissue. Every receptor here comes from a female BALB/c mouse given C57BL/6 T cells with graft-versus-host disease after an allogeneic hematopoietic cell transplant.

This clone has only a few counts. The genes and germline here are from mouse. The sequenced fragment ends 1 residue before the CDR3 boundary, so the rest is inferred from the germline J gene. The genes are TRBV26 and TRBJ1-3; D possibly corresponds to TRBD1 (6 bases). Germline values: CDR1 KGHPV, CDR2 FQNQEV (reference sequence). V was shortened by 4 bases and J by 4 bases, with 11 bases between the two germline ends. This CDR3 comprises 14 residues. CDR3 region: CASSHDRRGNTLYF. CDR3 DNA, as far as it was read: TGTGCCAGCAGTCATGACAGGCGGGGAAATACGCTCTAT. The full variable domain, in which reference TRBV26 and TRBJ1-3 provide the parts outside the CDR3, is NSKVIQTPRYLVKGQGQKAKMRCIPEKGHPVVFWYQQNKNNEFKFLINFQNQEVLQQIDMTEKRFSAECPSNSPCSLEIQSSEAGDSALYLCASSHDRRGNTLYFGEGSRLIVV.

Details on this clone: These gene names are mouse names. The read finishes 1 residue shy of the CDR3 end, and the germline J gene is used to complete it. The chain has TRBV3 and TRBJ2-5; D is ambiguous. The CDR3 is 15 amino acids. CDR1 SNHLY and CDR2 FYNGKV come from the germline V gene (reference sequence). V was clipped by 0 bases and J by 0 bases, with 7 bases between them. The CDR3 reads CASSLAGFNQDTQYF. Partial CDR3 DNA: TGTGCCAGCAGCTTAGCGGGGTTTAACCAAGACACCCAGTAC.

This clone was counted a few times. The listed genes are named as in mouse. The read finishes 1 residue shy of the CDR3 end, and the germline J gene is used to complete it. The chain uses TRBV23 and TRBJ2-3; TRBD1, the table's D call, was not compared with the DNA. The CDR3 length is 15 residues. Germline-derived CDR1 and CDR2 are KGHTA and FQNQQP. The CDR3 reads CSSRRQGRGAETLYF. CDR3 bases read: TGCTCCAGCAGGCGACAGGGGCGGGGTGCAGAAACGCTGTAT.

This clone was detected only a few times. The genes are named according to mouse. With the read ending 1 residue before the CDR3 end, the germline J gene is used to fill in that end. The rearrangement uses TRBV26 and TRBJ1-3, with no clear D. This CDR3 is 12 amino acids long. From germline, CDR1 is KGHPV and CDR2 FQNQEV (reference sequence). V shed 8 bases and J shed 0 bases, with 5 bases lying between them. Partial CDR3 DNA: TGTGCCAGCCAGGCTTCTGGAAATACGCTCTAT. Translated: CASQASGNTLY. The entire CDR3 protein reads CASQASGNTLYF.

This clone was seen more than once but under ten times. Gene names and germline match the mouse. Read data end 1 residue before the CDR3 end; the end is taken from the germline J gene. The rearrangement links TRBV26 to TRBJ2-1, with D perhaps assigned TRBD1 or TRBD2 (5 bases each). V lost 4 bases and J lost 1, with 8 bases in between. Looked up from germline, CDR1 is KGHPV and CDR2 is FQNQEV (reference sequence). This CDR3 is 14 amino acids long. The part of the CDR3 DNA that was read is TGTGCCAGCAGTCGGGACGCGAACTATGCTGAGCAGTTC. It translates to CASSRDANYAEQF. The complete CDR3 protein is CASSRDANYAEQFF.